The source of this T cell receptor beta chain is a study of cytomegalovirus exposure and HLA in healthy donors. This CDR3 region has 17 residues. After removal of 3 bases from V and 0 bases from J, the junction contained 6 bases not matched to a gene. Germline CDR1 is ENHRY and CDR2 is SYGVKD. A multiplex PCR was run with 60 Vbeta primers and 13 Jbeta primers. Libraries were prepared by immunoSEQ multiplex PCR; TCRdb keeps only in-frame clonotypes and omits some of them. The repertoire consists of more than 85,000 clones, with roughly 88% occurring once and the leading ten covering approximately 1.2%.

This sequence originates from a woman younger than 30 in good health and CMV-seronegative. The sample was PBMCs. The chain recombines TRBV10-3 with TRBJ1-5; TRBD1 aligns across 9 bases. The CDR3 reads CAISEGTGSISNQPQHF. The CDR3 DNA sequence: TGTGCCATCAGTGAAGGGACAGGGTCGATTAGCAATCAGCCCCAGCATTTT.